The entry below describes one TCR beta chain. Its antigen is still unknown. No base qualities exist here, and no much larger clone lies one base off it. This specimen's time point label, interpreted: about a year on ibrutinib. Around 2 micrograms of genomic DNA were extracted from cryopreserved PBMCs for TCR beta library preparation. High-throughput TCR beta sequencing was performed on longitudinal blood samples from CLL patients receiving ibrutinib monotherapy. The patients were enrolled in a single-center, open-label phase 2 trial of ibrutinib monotherapy. This specimen belongs to a study of cytotoxic CD8 clonotypes in ibrutinib-treated CLL (dated by TCRdb to the early 2020s). For the wider study: In this cohort, about 15 patients were treatment-naive and roughly 10 were relapsed/refractory, while approximately 18 had unmutated IGHV. Responses were partial in roughly 24 patients and complete in 2; after median 68 months follow-up, around 15 stayed in remission and about 12 progressed. Samples at response were collected after a median of 12 months of treatment, with a range of roughly 6 to 36 months. An average of around 250,000 productive templates and tens of thousands of productive rearrangements was obtained per sample. Longitudinal samples were obtainable from about 30% of the 86 participants in the trial. Cryopreserved peripheral blood mononuclear cells were collected at three points: before therapy, at response, and at either sustained remission or disease progression. Every remission and progressive disease sample was obtained while ibrutinib was still being received by the patients.

A MiSeq instrument was used for deep resolution sequencing, which targeted depths ranging from 1 in 1 million up to 1 in 200,000 T cells, with coverage averaging 10x for each clonotype. The immunoSEQ hsTCRB Kit was used to generate TCR beta libraries. Under the source paper's analysis protocol: ImmunoSEQ Data Assistant and ImmunoSEQ Analyzer were used for data analysis, and V, D and J genes were assigned according to IMGT definitions. Clonality, which ranges from 0 to 1, was calculated as one minus the normalized Shannon entropy of productive rearrangement frequencies. Only overrepresented clonotypes making up at least 0.05% of each patient's repertoire were included in the public clonotype analysis. Repertoires from about a dozen age-matched healthy donors in immuneACCESS were used as clonality controls. The table was pulled from immuneACCESS by TCRdb, which kept in-frame rearrangements only. Such tables lose some clones; where checked, under half of the loss comes from unresolved V genes, and the rest has no known cause. V, J and clone size are those of that table, while D and trimming were read from the DNA. Within this sample are 150,000 to 200,000 clones, with approximately 80% of them counted one time only. The top ten clones comprise about 1.9% of the sample.

The junction carries 12 bases between V and J, which are trimmed by 0 bases and 4 bases respectively. CDR1 and CDR2, per the germline V gene, are SGDLS and YYNGEE. From the cysteine up to the phenylalanine, the CDR3 has a length of 15 residues. Here the CDR3 DNA is all that survives: 45 bases in frame from base 1. Overall study outcomes, separate from this receptor: At baseline, clonality was higher than in age-matched healthy donors and showed a strong correlation with circulating CD8+ T-cell counts. At ibrutinib response clonality went up, during sustained remission it held steady, and at progression it dropped back toward baseline. Lymph node repertoires were not examined, and the timing of sampling was not matched between patients in sustained remission and those whose disease progressed. Public clonotypes were rare and either contracted or stayed stable during treatment, and the rise in clonality at ibrutinib response reflected the expansion of private clonotypes.

The chain is assembled from TRBV9 and TRBJ2-3; there is no confident call for the D gene. This specimen was PBMCs, taken after 12 months of ibrutinib treatment. This TCR was sampled from a human donor with chronic lymphocytic leukemia. The nucleotide sequence reads as follows: TGTGCCAGCAGCGTAGTCCCCCTTAACTCAGATACGCAGTATTTT. Its translation reads: CASSVVPLNSDTQYF.